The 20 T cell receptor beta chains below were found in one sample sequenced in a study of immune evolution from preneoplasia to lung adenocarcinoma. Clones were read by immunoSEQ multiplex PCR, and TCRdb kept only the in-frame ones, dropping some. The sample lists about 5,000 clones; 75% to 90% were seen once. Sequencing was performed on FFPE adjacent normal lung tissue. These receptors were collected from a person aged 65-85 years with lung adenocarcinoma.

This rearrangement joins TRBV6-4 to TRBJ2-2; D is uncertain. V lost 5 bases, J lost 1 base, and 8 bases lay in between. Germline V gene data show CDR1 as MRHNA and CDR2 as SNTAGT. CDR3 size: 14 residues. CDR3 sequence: CASSSSMNTGELFF. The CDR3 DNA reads TGTGCCAGCAGTTCTTCCATGAACACCGGGGAGCTGTTTTTT.

The CDR3 sequence: CASSFDQPGYNEQFF. The CDR3 bases are TGTGCCAGCAGCTTTGACCAACCCGGGTACAATGAGCAGTTCTTC. The chain couples TRBV5-4 to TRBJ2-1; D gene unclear. V was pared by 2 bases and J by 4 bases, with 13 bases between. This CDR3 region has 15 residues. The germline CDR1 and CDR2 sequences are SGHNT and YYREEE (reference sequence). The variable domain in full, with the rest retrieved from reference TRBV5-4 and TRBJ2-1, is ETGVTQSPTHLIKTRGQQVTLRCSSQSGHNTVSWYQQALGQGPQFIFQYYREEENGRGNFPPRFSGLQFPNYSSELNVNALELDDSALYLCASSFDQPGYNEQFFGPGTRLTVL.

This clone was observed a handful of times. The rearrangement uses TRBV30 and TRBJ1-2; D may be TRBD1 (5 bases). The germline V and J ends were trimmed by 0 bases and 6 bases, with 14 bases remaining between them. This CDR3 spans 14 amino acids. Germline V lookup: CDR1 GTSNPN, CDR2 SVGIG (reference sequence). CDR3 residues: CAWSVSGVGDGYTF. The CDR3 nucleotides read TGTGCCTGGAGTGTATCTGGCGTAGGGGATGGCTACACCTTC.

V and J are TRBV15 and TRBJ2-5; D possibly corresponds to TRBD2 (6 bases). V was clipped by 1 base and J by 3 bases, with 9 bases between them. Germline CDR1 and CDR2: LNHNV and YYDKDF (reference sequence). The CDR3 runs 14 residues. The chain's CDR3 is CATSRGIAEETQYF. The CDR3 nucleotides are TGTGCCACCAGCAGAGGAATAGCGGAAGAGACCCAGTACTTC.

The CDR3 loop reads CASSGGGLYDNEQFF. CDR3 nucleotide sequence: TGTGCCAGCAGTGGGGGGGGGCTTTACGACAATGAGCAGTTCTTC. The J gene is TRBJ2-1, the V gene TRBV27, with D perhaps TRBD2 (7 bases). This CDR3 has 15 amino acids. V lost 5 bases to trimming and J lost 5 bases, with 16 bases between them. CDR1 and CDR2 from the germline V gene are MNHEY and SMNVEV (reference sequence).

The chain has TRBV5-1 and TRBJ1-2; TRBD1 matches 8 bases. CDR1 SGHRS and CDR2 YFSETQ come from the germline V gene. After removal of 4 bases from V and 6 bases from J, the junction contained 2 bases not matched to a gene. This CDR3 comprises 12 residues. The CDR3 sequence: CASSPQGDGYTF. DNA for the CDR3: TGCGCCAGCAGCCCACAGGGGGATGGCTACACCTTC.

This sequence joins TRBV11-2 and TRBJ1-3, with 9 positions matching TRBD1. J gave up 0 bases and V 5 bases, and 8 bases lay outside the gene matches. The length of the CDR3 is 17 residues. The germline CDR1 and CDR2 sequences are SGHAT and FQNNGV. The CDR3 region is CASSPSGTGSSGNTIYF. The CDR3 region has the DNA TGTGCCAGCAGCCCCTCCGGGACAGGGTCCTCTGGAAACACCATATATTTT.

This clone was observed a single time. This chain's CDR3 is CASSLAAETYEQYF. In DNA, the CDR3 is TGTGCCAGCAGCTTAGCGGCGGAGACCTACGAGCAGTACTTC. This chain joins TRBV5-6 and TRBJ2-7, with D possibly being TRBD2 (5 bases). V lost 2 bases, J lost 2 bases, and 11 bases lay in between. Germline V gene sequence: CDR1 SGHDT, CDR2 YYEEEE. This CDR3 comprises 14 residues. Supplemented by reference TRBV5-6 and TRBJ2-7, the full variable domain reads DAGVTQSPTHLIKTRGQQVTLRCSPKSGHDTVSWYQQALGQGPQFIFQYYEEEERQRGNFPDRFSGHQFPNYSSELNVNALLLGDSALYLCASSLAAETYEQYFGPGTRLTVT.

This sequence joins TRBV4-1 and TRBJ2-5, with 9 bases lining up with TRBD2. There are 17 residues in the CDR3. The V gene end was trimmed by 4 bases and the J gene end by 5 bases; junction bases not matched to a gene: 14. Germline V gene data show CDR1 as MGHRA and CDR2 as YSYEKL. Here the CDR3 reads CASSLGVQRGAGETQYF. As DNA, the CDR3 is TGCGCCAGCAGCCTAGGGGTACAGCGGGGGGCGGGGGAGACCCAGTACTTC.

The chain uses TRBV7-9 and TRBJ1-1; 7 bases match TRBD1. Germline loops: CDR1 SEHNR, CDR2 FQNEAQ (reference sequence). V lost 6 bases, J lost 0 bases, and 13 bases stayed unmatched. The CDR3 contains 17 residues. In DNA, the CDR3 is TGTGCCAGCAGTTTCTCCCGCCCAGGGGGTCTGAACACTGAAGCTTTCTTT. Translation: CASSFSRPGGLNTEAFF.

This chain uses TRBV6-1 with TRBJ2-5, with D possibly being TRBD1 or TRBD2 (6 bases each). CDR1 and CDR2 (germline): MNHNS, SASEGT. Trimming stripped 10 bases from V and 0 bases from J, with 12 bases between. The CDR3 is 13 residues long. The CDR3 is CANTGADQETQYF. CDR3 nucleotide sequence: TGTGCCAATACGGGGGCAGACCAAGAGACCCAGTACTTC.

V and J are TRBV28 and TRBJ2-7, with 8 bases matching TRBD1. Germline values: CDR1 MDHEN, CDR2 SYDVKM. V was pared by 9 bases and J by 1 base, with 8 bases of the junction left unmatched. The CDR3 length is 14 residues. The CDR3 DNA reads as TGTGCCAGTATGCAGGGGGCATTTTCCTACGAGCAGTACTTC. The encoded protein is CASMQGAFSYEQYF.

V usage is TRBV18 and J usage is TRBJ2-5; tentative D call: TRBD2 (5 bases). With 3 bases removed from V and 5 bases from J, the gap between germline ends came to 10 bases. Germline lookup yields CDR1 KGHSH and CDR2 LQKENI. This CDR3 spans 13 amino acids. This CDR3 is CASSPTWEETQYF. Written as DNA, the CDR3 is TGTGCCAGCTCACCTACGTGGGAGGAGACCCAGTACTTC. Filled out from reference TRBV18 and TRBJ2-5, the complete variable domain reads NAGVMQNPRHLVRRRGQEARLRCSPMKGHSHVYWYRQLPEEGLKFMVYLQKENIIDESGMPKERFSAEFPKEGPSILRIQQVVRGDSAAYFCASSPTWEETQYFGPGTRLLVL.

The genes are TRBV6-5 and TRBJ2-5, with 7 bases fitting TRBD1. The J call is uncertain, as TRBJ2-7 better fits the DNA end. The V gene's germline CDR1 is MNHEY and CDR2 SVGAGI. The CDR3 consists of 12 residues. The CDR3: CASGQVSYEQYF. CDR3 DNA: TGTGCCAGCGGACAGGTCTCCTACGAGCAGTACTTC.

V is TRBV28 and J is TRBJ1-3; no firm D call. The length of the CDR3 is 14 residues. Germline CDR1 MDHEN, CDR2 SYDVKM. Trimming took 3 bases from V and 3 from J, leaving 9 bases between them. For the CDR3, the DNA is TGTGCCAGCAGTTTTGGGCACAGTGGAAACACCATATATTTT. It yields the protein CASSFGHSGNTIYF.

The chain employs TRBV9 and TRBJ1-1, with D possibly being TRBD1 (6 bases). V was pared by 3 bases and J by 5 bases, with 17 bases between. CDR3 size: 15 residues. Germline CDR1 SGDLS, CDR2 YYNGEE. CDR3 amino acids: CASSEGRGAWTEAFF. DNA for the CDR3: TGTGCCAGCAGCGAGGGGCGGGGGGCTTGGACTGAAGCTTTCTTT. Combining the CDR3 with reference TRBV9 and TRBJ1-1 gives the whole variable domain DSGVTQTPKHLITATGQRVTLRCSPRSGDLSVYWYQQSLDQGLQFLIQYYNGEERAKGNILERFSAQQFPDLHSELNLSSLELGDSALYFCASSEGRGAWTEAFFGQGTRLTVV.

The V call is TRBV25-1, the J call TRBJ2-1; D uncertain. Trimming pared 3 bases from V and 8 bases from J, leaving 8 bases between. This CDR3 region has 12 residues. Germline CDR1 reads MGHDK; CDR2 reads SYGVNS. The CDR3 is CASSEFWYEQFF. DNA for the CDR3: TGTGCCAGCAGTGAGTTCTGGTATGAGCAGTTCTTC.

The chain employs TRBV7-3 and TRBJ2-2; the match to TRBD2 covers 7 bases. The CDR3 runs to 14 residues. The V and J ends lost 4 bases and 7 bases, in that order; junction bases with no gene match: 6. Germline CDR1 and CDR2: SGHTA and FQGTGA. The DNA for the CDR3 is TGTGCCAGCAGCTCGGGACTACTTTTCGGGGAGCTGTTTTTT. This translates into CASSSGLLFGELFF.

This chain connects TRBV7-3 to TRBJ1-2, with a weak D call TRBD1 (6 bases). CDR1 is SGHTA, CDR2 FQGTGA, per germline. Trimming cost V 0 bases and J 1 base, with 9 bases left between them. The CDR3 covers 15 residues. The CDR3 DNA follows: TGTGCCAGCAGCTTAACCGGGACATTTAACTATGGCTACACCTTC. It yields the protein CASSLTGTFNYGYTF.

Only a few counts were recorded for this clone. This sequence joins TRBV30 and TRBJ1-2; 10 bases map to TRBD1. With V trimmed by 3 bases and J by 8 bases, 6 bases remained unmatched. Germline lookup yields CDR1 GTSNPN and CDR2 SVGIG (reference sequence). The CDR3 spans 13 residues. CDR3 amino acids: CAWRQTGGQGYTF. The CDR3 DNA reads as TGTGCCTGGAGGCAGACAGGGGGCCAAGGCTACACCTTC.